This TCR beta chain appears in the sequencing data of a study of identical twins. Whole-study findings and limits: Invariant T cells like MAIT and iNKT could partly confound the zero-insertion analyses.

This CDR3 is built from 15 residues. The V end lost 8 bases, the J end lost 0 bases, and 11 bases lay between the germline ends. Looked up from germline, CDR1 is MNHEY and CDR2 is SMNVEV (reference sequence). TCRdb passed the 5' RACE reads through MiXCR, listing each CDR3 protein once. Here the sample spans hundreds of thousands of distinct CDR3 sequences, roughly an eighth being singletons. This clonotype came up a few times. The target antigen is unknown. These same data were also listed under a study on yellow fever vaccine responses in identical twins. That publication notes: Twins reportedly had a vaccine T cell response that seemed partly convergent, partly personalized.

The sequenced sample was CD8+ T cells sorted from blood. This clonotype was obtained from a woman under 30 in good health. This chain uses TRBV27 with TRBJ2-6, with D perhaps matching TRBD1 (5 bases). The DNA for the CDR3 is TGTGCCAGCCAATACGACAGCTCTGGGGCCAACGTCCTGACTTTC. This sequence encodes CASQYDSSGANVLTF.